These 6 T cell receptor beta chains were sequenced from one sample in a study of cytomegalovirus exposure and HLA in healthy donors. In the PCR, 60 Vbeta and 13 Jbeta primers were used. Sequenced by immunoSEQ multiplex PCR; TCRdb stores in-frame clones only, minus some. Among more than 150,000 clones listed, about four fifths were seen once. The sequenced material came from PBMCs. Every receptor here comes from a girl aged 10-17 years in good health and CMV-seropositive.

The chain employs TRBV28 and TRBJ2-7, with D hard to call. In germline, CDR1 is MDHEN, CDR2 SYDVKM. The CDR3 covers 13 residues. Trimming cost V 7 bases and J 6 bases, with 16 bases left between them. This CDR3 reads CASTPPLVGEQYF. Written as DNA, the CDR3 is TGTGCCAGCACCCCACCATTAGTCGGCGAGCAGTACTTC.

The chain has TRBV19 and TRBJ1-3, with D uncertain. Germline CDR1 LNHDA, CDR2 SQIVND (reference sequence). The CDR3 runs to 15 residues. V was shortened by 7 bases and J by 0 bases, with 13 bases between the two germline ends. CDR3 coding DNA: TGTGCCAGTACTCCCGGGGTCAACTCTGGAAACACCATATATTTT. This encodes CASTPGVNSGNTIYF.

This chain connects TRBV7-9 to TRBJ2-7, with 12 bases identical to TRBD1. The CDR3 runs to 18 residues. The germline gives CDR1 SEHNR, CDR2 FQNEAQ (reference sequence). Germline trimming cut 2 bases from V and 0 bases from J; bases unmatched to any gene: 8. CDR3 residues: CASSLLGTGGVYSYEQYF. The DNA for the CDR3 is TGTGCCAGCAGCTTATTAGGGACAGGGGGCGTATACTCCTACGAGCAGTACTTC.

The gene calls are TRBV27 and TRBJ1-1, with no clear D. There are 16 residues in the CDR3. Germline V gene sequence: CDR1 MNHEY, CDR2 SMNVEV (reference sequence). The V and J ends lost 3 bases and 8 bases respectively, with 22 bases between them. The CDR3 bases are TGTGCCAGCAGTTTCCACGGACTTTACGGGGTCACCGAAGCTTTCTTT. Translating it yields CASSFHGLYGVTEAFF.

This chain uses TRBV7-9 with TRBJ2-5; 7 bases match TRBD1. The CDR3 totals 14 residues. Germline V lookup: CDR1 SEHNR, CDR2 FQNEAQ (reference sequence). Unmatched junction bases numbered 2, after V lost 2 bases and J lost 2 bases. CDR3 amino acids: CASSLRTGQETQYF. Here the CDR3 DNA reads TGTGCCAGCAGCTTACGGACAGGTCAAGAGACCCAGTACTTC.

This sequence joins TRBV5-1 and TRBJ2-3; D ambiguous. Germline V CDR1 and CDR2: SGHRS, YFSETQ. V gave up 0 bases and J gave up 0 bases, with 8 bases separating them. CDR3 size: 15 residues. This chain's CDR3 is CASSLGYGSTDTQYF. The CDR3 DNA reads TGCGCCAGCAGCTTGGGATACGGTAGCACAGATACGCAGTATTTT.